Listed below are T cell receptor beta chains from one sample, sequenced in a study of somatic mutations in cytotoxic T cells in rheumatoid arthritis. Using immunoSEQ multiplex PCR, the repertoire was profiled, and TCRdb retains in-frame clones only, with some absent. The sample records over 8,500 clones, around four fifths being singletons. The sample comprised CD8+ T cells sorted from blood. The origin of the receptors is an older woman with rheumatoid arthritis. Both conserved end residues are part of each CDR3. D genes are given only for firm matches. Size tells how often a clone was seen (once, few, many) or the class of an expanded clone, and some rows leave it out.

J: TRBJ1-2; size: NA; V: TRBV27; D: NA; DNA: TGTGCCAGCAGTTTCAATGCGGAGACCCCCATCTATGGCTACACCTTC; CDR3: CASSFNAETPIYGYTF
J: TRBJ1-1; size: NA; V: TRBV7-9; D: NA; DNA: TGTGCCAGCAGCTTAGTATTAGGTCAGGGCTCCACTGAAGCTTTCTTT; CDR3: CASSLVLGQGSTEAFF
J: TRBJ2-5; size: NA; V: TRBV6-5; D: NA; DNA: TGTGCCAGCAGTTACGGCAGAAGCCAAGAGACCCAGTACTTC; CDR3: CASSYGRSQETQYF
J: TRBJ2-7; size: NA; V: TRBV27; D: NA; DNA: TGTGCCAGCAGCCCCGAAGGGGTATATTCCTACGAGCAGTACTTC; CDR3: CASSPEGVYSYEQYF
J: TRBJ2-7; size: large; V: TRBV7-2; D: NA; DNA: TGTGCCAGCAGCTTAGTAGGCGGTCGGCGAACCTACGAGCAGTACTTC; CDR3: CASSLVGGRRTYEQYF
J: TRBJ2-7; size: few; V: TRBV5-6; D: TRBD1; DNA: TGTGCCAGCAGCTTCAGTCCGGGACAGGGGGCCTACGAGCAGTACTTC; CDR3: CASSFSPGQGAYEQYF
J: TRBJ2-1; size: NA; V: TRBV9; D: NA; DNA: TGTGCCAGCAGCGTAGGGAGCTACAATGAGCAGTTCTTC; CDR3: CASSVGSYNEQFF
J: TRBJ1-1; size: NA; V: TRBV19; D: NA; DNA: TGTGCCAGTTCCCGTAACACTGAAGCTTTCTTT; CDR3: CASSRNTEAFF
J: TRBJ2-3; size: NA; V: TRBV27; D: TRBD2; DNA: TGTGCCAGCAGTTCGGCTAGCGGGACTGGAGATACGCAGTATTTT; CDR3: CASSSASGTGDTQYF
J: TRBJ1-2; size: few; V: TRBV4-3; D: NA; DNA: TGCGCCAGCAGCCAGGAGAATAACTATGGCTACACCTTC; CDR3: CASSQENNYGYTF
J: TRBJ2-7; size: NA; V: TRBV7-9; D: NA; DNA: TGTGCCAGCAGCCCGGAGAGGCGGGGGCCCTTCTACGAGCAGTACTTC; CDR3: CASSPERRGPFYEQYF
J: TRBJ2-3; size: NA; V: TRBV7-3; D: NA; DNA: TGTGCCAGCAGCGAGCAGGAGGGAGGGGGGCAGTGGGGCACAGATACGCAGTATTTT; CDR3: CASSEQEGGGQWGTDTQYF
J: TRBJ1-2; size: NA; V: TRBV5-4; D: TRBD1; DNA: TGTGCCGTACAGGGGGAAGGGATTAACTATGGCTACACCTTC; CDR3: CAVQGEGINYGYTF
J: TRBJ2-2; size: NA; V: TRBV2; D: NA; DNA: TGTGCCAGCAGTCGGGGATCCGGGGAGCTGTTTTTT; CDR3: CASSRGSGELFF
J: TRBJ1-6; size: NA; V: TRBV10-3; D: NA; DNA: TGTGCCATCAGTGAGTCGCGGCAGCCTAATTCACCCCTCCACTTT; CDR3: CAISESRQPNSPLHF
J: TRBJ2-7; size: NA; V: TRBV13; D: TRBD1; DNA: TGTGCCAGCAGCCCAGGACAGGGGGCCTACGAGCAGTACTTC; CDR3: CASSPGQGAYEQYF
J: TRBJ2-7; size: NA; V: TRBV5-5; D: NA; DNA: TGTGCCAGCAGCTTAGGAGGATACGAGCAGTACTTC; CDR3: CASSLGGYEQYF
J: TRBJ2-3; size: NA; V: TRBV9; D: NA; DNA: TGTGCCAGCAGCGTATGGGCGGAGCCCTCAAGCAAGGGGGATACGCAGTATTTT; CDR3: CASSVWAEPSSKGDTQYF
J: TRBJ2-7; size: NA; V: TRBV15; D: NA; DNA: TGTGCCACCAGCAGTGACCAGGGGTTATTCTCCTACGAGCAGTACTTC; CDR3: CATSSDQGLFSYEQYF
J: TRBJ2-3; size: NA; V: TRBV7-8; D: TRBD2; DNA: TGTGCCAGCAGCCCTCGACTAGCGGGAGGTGGAGATACGCAGTATTTT; CDR3: CASSPRLAGGGDTQYF
J: TRBJ1-4; size: NA; V: TRBV27; D: NA; DNA: TGTGCCAGCAGTTCGGTGACTAATGAAAAACTGTTTTTT; CDR3: CASSSVTNEKLFF
J: TRBJ2-3; size: NA; V: TRBV7-9; D: TRBD2; DNA: TGTGCCAGCAGCTCGGGACTAGCGGGAGGGCCGGTCTTCACAGATACGCAGTATTTT; CDR3: CASSSGLAGGPVFTDTQYF
J: TRBJ2-7; size: few; V: TRBV4-1; D: TRBD2; DNA: TGCGCCAGCAGCCAAGAATCTAGCGGGAGCCGCGAGCAGTACTTC; CDR3: CASSQESSGSREQYF
J: TRBJ1-2; size: NA; V: TRBV7-6; D: TRBD1; DNA: TGTGCCAGCAGCCGAAGTACAGGGGATGGCTACACCTTC; CDR3: CASSRSTGDGYTF
J: TRBJ2-4; size: NA; V: TRBV28; D: TRBD2; DNA: TGTGCCAGCAGTTTGGGCCTGCAGGCGGGAGGGGGAGACATTCAGTACTTC; CDR3: CASSLGLQAGGGDIQYF
J: TRBJ2-7; size: few; V: TRBV4-3; D: TRBD1; DNA: TGCGCCAGCAGCCAAGGGACAGGGAAATTCAACGAGCAGTACTTC; CDR3: CASSQGTGKFNEQYF
J: TRBJ2-5; size: NA; V: TRBV28; D: NA; DNA: TGTGCCAGCAGTATAGCGGAGGTACAAGAGACCCAGTACTTC; CDR3: CASSIAEVQETQYF
J: TRBJ1-5; size: once; V: TRBV6-9; D: NA; DNA: TGTGCCAGCAGCGTGGGATGGGGGGACCCCGATCCCCAGCATTTT; CDR3: CASSVGWGDPDPQHF